These T cell receptor beta chains were read from a single sample in a study of CD8+ T cells in alopecia areata. Generated by immunoSEQ multiplex PCR, the TCRdb table keeps only in-frame clones and is missing some. The sample comprises over 85,000 clones, 70% to 85% of which are singletons, and roughly 17% rests with the top ten. Sequenced here: CD8+ T cells sorted from blood, sampled at approximately week 45, from a patient treated with tofacitinib. All receptors come from a human donor with alopecia areata. Each CDR3 is given with its conserved first and last residue. The D gene is left open where the match is weak. Clone size, where shown, is once, few, many, or a class for clones that have expanded.

>.|TRBJ2-3|.|TRBV7-9
CASSFPSTDTQYF
TGTGCCAGCAGCTTCCCTAGCACAGATACGCAGTATTTT
>few|TRBJ2-2|.|TRBV27
CASSLTDTGELFF
TGTGCCAGCAGTCTGACAGACACCGGGGAGCTGTTTTTT
>few|TRBJ2-1|.|TRBV7-8
CASSQGFGNEQFF
TGTGCCAGCAGCCAGGGGTTCGGGAATGAGCAGTTCTTC
>.|TRBJ1-2|.|TRBV9
CASSSHNYGYTF
TGTGCCAGCAGCAGCCATAACTATGGCTACACCTTC
>.|TRBJ1-6|.|TRBV7-8
CASSLNQGSPLHF
TGTGCCAGCAGCCTTAACCAAGGATCACCCCTCCACTTT
>few|TRBJ2-3|TRBD1|TRBV29-1
CSVEPGQRYTDTQYF
TGCAGCGTGGAACCGGGACAGAGATACACAGATACGCAGTATTTT
>.|TRBJ1-1|TRBD1|TRBV19
CASSTPTGTENTEAFF
TGTGCCAGTAGTACCCCCACCGGGACAGAGAACACTGAAGCTTTCTTT
>.|TRBJ2-3|.|TRBV14
CASSPWGAVTDTQYF
TGTGCCAGCAGCCCCTGGGGAGCGGTGACAGATACGCAGTATTTT
>.|TRBJ2-1|.|TRBV4-3
CASSQAPDGVHEQFF
TGCGCCAGCAGCCAGGCTCCTGACGGCGTCCATGAGCAGTTCTTC
>.|TRBJ1-1|TRBD1|TRBV9
CASSGDSKILNTEAFF
TGTGCCAGCAGCGGGGACAGTAAGATACTTAACACTGAAGCTTTCTTT
>few|TRBJ2-7|.|TRBV19
CASRTVTSYEQYF
TGTGCCAGTAGGACAGTTACCTCCTACGAGCAGTACTTC
>few|TRBJ2-5|.|TRBV4-3
CASSRLLGPRETQYF
TGCGCCAGCAGCCGACTACTGGGACCAAGAGAGACCCAGTACTTC
>.|TRBJ1-1|.|TRBV6-1
CASSELGVSEAFF
TGTGCCAGCAGTGAACTAGGGGTGAGTGAAGCTTTCTTT
>.|TRBJ2-3|.|TRBV27
CASSSPWGDSGPTDTQYF
TGTGCCAGCAGTTCTCCCTGGGGTGATAGCGGACCCACAGATACGCAGTATTTT
>.|TRBJ1-2|TRBD1|TRBV29-1
CSVRDRAPMANGYTF
TGCAGCGTTCGGGACAGGGCCCCTATGGCGAATGGCTACACCTTC
>.|TRBJ2-7|.|TRBV27
CASRMPGSEQYF
TGTGCCAGCAGGATGCCAGGGAGCGAGCAGTACTTC
>.|TRBJ2-5|TRBD1|TRBV29-1
CSVEGTPGQAGETQYF
TGCAGCGTTGAAGGGACACCTGGACAGGCTGGAGAGACCCAGTACTTC
>.|TRBJ2-1|TRBD1|TRBV5-6
CASSLVVGDSVYNEQFF
TGTGCCAGCAGCTTGGTAGTGGGGGACAGCGTGTACAATGAGCAGTTCTTC
>.|TRBJ1-2|.|TRBV14
CASSQGRRALNYGYTF
TGTGCCAGCAGCCAAGGACGCAGGGCTCTGAACTATGGCTACACCTTC
>.|TRBJ1-2|.|TRBV29-1
CSVRDGGGESGYTF
TGCAGCGTACGAGATGGCGGGGGAGAGTCTGGCTACACCTTC
>.|TRBJ2-1|TRBD1|TRBV11-2
CASSLTGQDFF
TGTGCCAGCAGCTTAACAGGACAGGATTTCTTC
>few|TRBJ1-1|.|TRBV12-5
CASGIKPTEAFF
TGTGCTAGTGGTATTAAGCCCACTGAAGCTTTCTTT
>.|TRBJ2-3|.|TRBV6-1
CASSERTGSDTQYF
TGTGCCAGCAGTGAGAGGACCGGGTCAGATACGCAGTATTTT
>.|TRBJ2-3|.|TRBV5-1
CASSLEDSTDTQYF
TGCGCCAGCAGCTTGGAGGACTCCACAGATACGCAGTATTTT
>.|TRBJ2-1|.|TRBV7-3
CASSSRGWAYNEQFF
TGTGCCAGCAGCTCCCGGGGTTGGGCCTACAATGAGCAGTTCTTC
>once|TRBJ2-7|.|TRBV7-8
CASSLGGGFYEQYF
TGTGCCAGCAGCCTCGGAGGGGGGTTTTACGAGCAGTACTTC
>.|TRBJ2-7|.|TRBV2
CASSLPRNEQYF
TGTGCCAGCAGCCTACCCAGGAACGAGCAGTACTTC